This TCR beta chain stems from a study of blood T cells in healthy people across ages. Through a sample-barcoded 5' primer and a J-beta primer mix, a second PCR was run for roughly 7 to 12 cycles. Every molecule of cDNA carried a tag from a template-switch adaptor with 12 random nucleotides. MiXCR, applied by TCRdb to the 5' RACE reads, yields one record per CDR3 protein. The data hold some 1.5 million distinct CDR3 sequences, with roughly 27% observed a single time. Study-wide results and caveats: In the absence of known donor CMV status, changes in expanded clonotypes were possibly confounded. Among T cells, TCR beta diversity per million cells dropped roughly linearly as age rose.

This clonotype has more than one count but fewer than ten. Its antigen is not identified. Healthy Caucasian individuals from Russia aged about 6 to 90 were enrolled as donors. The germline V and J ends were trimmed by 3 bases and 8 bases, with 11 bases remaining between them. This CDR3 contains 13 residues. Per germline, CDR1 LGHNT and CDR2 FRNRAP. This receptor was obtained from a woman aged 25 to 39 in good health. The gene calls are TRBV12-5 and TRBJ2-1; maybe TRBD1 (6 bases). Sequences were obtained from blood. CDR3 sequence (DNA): TGTGCTAGTGGTTTACAGGGTATGGATGAGCAGTTCTTC. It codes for CASGLQGMDEQFF.